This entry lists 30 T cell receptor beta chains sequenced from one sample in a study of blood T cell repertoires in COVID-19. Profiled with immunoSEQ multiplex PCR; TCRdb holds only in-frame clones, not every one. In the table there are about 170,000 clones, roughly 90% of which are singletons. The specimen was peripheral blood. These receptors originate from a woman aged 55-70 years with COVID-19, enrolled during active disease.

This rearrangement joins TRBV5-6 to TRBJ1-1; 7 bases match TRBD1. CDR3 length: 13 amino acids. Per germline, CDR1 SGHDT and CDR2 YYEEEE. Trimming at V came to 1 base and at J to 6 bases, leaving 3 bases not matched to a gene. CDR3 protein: CASSLKGGPEAFF. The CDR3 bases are TGTGCCAGCAGCTTGAAAGGGGGCCCTGAAGCTTTCTTT.

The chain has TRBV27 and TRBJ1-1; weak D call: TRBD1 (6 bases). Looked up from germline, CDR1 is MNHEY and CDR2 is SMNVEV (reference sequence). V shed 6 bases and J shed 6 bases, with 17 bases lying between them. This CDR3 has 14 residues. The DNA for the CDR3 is TGTGCCAGCAGGCCTCACAGGGAAGGCGCTGAAGCTTTCTTT. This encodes CASRPHREGAEAFF.

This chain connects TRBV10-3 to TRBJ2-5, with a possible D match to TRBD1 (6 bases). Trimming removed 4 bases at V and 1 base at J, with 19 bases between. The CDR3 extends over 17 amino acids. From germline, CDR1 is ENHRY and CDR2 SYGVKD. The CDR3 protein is CAISASPSGAGQETQYF. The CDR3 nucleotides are TGTGCCATCAGTGCCTCGCCATCAGGGGCCGGCCAAGAGACCCAGTACTTC.

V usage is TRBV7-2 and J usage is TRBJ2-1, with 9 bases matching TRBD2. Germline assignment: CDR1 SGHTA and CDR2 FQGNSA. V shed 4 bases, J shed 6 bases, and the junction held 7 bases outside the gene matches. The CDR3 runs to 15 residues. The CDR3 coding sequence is TGTGCCAGCAGCTCCGGACTAGCGTCTTTCAATGAGCAGTTCTTC. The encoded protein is CASSSGLASFNEQFF.

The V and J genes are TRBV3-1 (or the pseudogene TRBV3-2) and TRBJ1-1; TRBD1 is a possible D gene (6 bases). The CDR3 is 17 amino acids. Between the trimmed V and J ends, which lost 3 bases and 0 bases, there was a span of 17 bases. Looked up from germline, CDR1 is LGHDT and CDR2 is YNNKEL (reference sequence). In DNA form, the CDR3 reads TGTGCCAGCAGCCATCTACTACCGGGACAAGTGAACACTGAAGCTTTCTTT. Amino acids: CASSHLLPGQVNTEAFF.

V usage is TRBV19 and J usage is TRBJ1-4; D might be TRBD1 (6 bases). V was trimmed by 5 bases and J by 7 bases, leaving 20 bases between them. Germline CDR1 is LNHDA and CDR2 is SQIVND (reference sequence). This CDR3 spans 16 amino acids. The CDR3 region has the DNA TGTGCCAGTAGTCGCCAAACAGGGCCCCTGGTTGAAAAACTGTTTTTT. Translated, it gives CASSRQTGPLVEKLFF. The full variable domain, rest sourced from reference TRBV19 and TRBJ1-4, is DGGITQSPKYLFRKEGQNVTLSCEQNLNHDAMYWYRQDPGQGLRLIYYSQIVNDFQKGDIAEGYSVSREKKESFPLTVTSAQKNPTAFYLCASSRQTGPLVEKLFFGSGTQLSVL.

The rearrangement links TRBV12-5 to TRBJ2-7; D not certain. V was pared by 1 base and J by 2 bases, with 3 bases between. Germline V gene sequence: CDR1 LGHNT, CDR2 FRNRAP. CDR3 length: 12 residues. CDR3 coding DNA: TGTGCTAGTGGTTTGGCCACCTACGAGCAGTACTTC. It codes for CASGLATYEQYF. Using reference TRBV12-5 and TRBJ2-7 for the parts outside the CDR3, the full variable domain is DARVTQTPRHKVTEMGQEVTMRCQPILGHNTVFWYRQTMMQGLELLAYFRNRAPLDDSGMPKDRFSAEMPDATLATLKIQPSEPRDSAVYFCASGLATYEQYFGPGTRLTVT.

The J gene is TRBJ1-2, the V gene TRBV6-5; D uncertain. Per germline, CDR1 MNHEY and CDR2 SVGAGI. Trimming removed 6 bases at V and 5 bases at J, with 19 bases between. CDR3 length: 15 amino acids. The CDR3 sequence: CASSHSNPVFYGYTF. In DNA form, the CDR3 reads TGTGCCAGCAGCCACTCCAACCCGGTATTTTATGGCTACACCTTC.

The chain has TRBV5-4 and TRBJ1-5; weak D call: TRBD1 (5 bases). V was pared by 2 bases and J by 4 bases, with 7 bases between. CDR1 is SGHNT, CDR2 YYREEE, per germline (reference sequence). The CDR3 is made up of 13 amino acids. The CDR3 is CASSFQGNQPQHF. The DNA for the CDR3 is TGTGCCAGCAGCTTTCAGGGTAATCAGCCCCAGCATTTT.

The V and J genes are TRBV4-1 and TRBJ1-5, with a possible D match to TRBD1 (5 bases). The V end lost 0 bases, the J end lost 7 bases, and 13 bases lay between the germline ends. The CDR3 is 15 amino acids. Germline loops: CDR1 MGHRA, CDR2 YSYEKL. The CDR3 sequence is CASSQETRVGQPQHF. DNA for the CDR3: TGCGCCAGCAGCCAAGAGACCAGGGTGGGGCAGCCCCAGCATTTT.

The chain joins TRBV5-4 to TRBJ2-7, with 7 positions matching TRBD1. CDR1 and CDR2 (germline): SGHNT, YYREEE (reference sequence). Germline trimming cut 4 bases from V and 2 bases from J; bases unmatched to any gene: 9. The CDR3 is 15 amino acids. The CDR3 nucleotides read TGTGCCAGCAGCATACCGGGACAGTCCCCCTACGAGCAGTACTTC. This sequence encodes CASSIPGQSPYEQYF.

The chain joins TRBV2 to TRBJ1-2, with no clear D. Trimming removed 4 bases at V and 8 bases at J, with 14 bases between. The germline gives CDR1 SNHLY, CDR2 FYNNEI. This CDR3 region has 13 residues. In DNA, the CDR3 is TGTGCCAGCAGTGGTGAAGGACTATGGGGCTACACCTTC. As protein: CASSGEGLWGYTF.

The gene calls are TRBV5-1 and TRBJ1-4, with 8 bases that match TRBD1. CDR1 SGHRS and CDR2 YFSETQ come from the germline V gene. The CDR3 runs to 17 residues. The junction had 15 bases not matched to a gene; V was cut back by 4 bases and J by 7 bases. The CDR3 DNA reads TGCGCCAGCAGCAGGCCCGCCCGGACAGGGCAAGGTGAAAAACTGTTTTTT. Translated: CASSRPARTGQGEKLFF.

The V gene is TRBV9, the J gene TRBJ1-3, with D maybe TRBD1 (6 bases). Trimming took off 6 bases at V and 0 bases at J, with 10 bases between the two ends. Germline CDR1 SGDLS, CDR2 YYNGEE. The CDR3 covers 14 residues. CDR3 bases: TGTGCCAGCAACCTACAGGGCTCTGGAAACACCATATATTTT. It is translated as CASNLQGSGNTIYF. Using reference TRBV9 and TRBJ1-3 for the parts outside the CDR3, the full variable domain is DSGVTQTPKHLITATGQRVTLRCSPRSGDLSVYWYQQSLDQGLQFLIQYYNGEERAKGNILERFSAQQFPDLHSELNLSSLELGDSALYFCASNLQGSGNTIYFGEGSWLTVV.

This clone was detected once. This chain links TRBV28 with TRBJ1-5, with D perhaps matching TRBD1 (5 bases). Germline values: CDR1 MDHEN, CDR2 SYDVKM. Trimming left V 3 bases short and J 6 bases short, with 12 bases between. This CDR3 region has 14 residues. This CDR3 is CASSLATQGQPQHF. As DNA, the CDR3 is TGTGCCAGCAGTTTGGCAACTCAGGGTCAGCCCCAGCATTTT. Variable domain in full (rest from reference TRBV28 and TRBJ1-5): DVKVTQSSRYLVKRTGEKVFLECVQDMDHENMFWYRQDPGLGLRLIYFSYDVKMKEKGDIPEGYSVSREKKERFSLILESASTNQTSMYLCASSLATQGQPQHFGDGTRLSIL.

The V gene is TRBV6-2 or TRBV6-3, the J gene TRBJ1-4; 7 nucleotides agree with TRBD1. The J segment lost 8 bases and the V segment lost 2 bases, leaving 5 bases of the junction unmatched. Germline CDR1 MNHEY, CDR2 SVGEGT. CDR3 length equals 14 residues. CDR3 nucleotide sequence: TGTGCCAGCAGTTACCTATGGGACAGCGAAAAACTGTTTTTT. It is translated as CASSYLWDSEKLFF.

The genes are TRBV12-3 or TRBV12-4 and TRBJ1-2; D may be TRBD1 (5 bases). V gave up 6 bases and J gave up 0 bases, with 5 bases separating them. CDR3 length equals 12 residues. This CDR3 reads CASRTANYGYTF. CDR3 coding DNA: TGTGCCAGCAGGACAGCTAACTATGGCTACACCTTC.

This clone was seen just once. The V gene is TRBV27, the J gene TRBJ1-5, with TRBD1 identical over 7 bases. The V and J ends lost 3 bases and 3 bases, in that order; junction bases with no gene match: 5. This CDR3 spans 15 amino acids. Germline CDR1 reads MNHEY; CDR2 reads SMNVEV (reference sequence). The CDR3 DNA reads TGTGCCAGCAGTTTGGCAGGGGGGAACAATCAGCCCCAGCATTTT. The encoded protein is CASSLAGGNNQPQHF.

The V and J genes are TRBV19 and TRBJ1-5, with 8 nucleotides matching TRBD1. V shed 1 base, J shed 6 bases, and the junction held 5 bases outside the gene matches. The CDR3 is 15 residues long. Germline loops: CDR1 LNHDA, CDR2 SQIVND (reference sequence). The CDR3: CASSIGWTGPQPQHF. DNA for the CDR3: TGTGCCAGTAGTATAGGGTGGACAGGGCCTCAGCCCCAGCATTTT. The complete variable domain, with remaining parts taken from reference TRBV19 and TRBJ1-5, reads DGGITQSPKYLFRKEGQNVTLSCEQNLNHDAMYWYRQDPGQGLRLIYYSQIVNDFQKGDIAEGYSVSREKKESFPLTVTSAQKNPTAFYLCASSIGWTGPQPQHFGDGTRLSIL.

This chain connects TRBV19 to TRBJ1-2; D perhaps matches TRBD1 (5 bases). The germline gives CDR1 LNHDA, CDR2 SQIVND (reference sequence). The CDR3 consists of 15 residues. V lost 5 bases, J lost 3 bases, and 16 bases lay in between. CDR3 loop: CASSWQGLGYYGYTF. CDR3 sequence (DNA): TGTGCCAGTAGTTGGCAGGGCCTCGGATACTATGGCTACACCTTC.

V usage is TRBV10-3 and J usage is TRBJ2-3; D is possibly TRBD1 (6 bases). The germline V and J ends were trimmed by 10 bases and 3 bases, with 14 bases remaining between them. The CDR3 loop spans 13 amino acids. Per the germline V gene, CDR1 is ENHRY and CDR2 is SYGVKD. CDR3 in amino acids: CATGPGVTDTQYF. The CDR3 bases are TGTGCCACGGGACCAGGGGTTACAGATACGCAGTATTTT.

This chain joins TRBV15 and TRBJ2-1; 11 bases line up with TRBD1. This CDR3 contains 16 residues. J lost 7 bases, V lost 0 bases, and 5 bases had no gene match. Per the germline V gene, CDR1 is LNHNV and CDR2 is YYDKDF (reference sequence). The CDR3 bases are TGTGCCACCAGCAGAGAAGGCGGGACAGGGGGAAATGAGCAGTTCTTC. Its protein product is CATSREGGTGGNEQFF.

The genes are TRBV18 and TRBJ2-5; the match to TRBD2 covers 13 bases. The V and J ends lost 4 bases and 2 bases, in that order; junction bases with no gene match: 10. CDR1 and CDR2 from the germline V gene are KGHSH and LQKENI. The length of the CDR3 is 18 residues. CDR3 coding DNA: TGTGCCAGCTCACTTCGGACTAGCGGGAGAGGAAGGCAAGAGACCCAGTACTTC. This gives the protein CASSLRTSGRGRQETQYF.

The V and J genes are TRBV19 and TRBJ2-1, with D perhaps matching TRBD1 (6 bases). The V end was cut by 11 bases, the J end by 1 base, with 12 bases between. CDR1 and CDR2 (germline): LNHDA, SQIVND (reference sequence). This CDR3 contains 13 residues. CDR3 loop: CAGIRGSYNEQFF. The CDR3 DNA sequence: TGTGCCGGCATAAGGGGGTCCTACAATGAGCAGTTCTTC.

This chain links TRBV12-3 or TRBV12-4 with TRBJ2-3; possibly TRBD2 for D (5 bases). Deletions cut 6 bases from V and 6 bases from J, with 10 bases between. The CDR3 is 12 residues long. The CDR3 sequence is CASSLGGDTQYF. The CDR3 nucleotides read TGTGCCAGCAGCCTTGGAGGCGATACGCAGTATTTT.

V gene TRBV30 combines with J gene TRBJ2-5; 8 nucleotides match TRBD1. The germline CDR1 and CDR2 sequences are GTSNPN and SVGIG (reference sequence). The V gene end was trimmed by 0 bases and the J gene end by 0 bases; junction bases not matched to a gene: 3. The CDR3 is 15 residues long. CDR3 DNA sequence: TGTGCCTGGAGTGTAGGCAGGGGGCACCAAGAGACCCAGTACTTC. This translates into CAWSVGRGHQETQYF.

CDR3 in amino acids: CASSYRGVGQPQHF. CDR3 nucleotide sequence: TGTGCCAGCAGTTACAGGGGTGTCGGTCAGCCCCAGCATTTT. J is TRBJ1-5 and V is TRBV6-2 or TRBV6-3, with D possibly TRBD1 on 5 matching bases. Germline CDR1 is MNHEY and CDR2 is SVGEGT. Trimming pared 2 bases from V and 6 bases from J, leaving 11 bases between. This CDR3 is 14 amino acids long.

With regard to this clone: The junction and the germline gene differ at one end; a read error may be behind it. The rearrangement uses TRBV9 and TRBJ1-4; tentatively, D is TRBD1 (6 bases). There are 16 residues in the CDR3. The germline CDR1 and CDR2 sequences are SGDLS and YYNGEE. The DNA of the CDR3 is TGTGCCAGCAGCGTTAACAGGGAGCGCACTAGTGAAAAACTGTTTTTT. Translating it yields CASSVNRERTSEKLFF.

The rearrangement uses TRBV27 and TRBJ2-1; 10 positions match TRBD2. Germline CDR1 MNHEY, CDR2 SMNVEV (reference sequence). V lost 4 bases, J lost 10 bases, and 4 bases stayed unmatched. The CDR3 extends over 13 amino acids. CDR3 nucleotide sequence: TGTGCCAGCAGTTCGATGACTAGCGGGGAGCAGTTCTTC. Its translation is CASSSMTSGEQFF.

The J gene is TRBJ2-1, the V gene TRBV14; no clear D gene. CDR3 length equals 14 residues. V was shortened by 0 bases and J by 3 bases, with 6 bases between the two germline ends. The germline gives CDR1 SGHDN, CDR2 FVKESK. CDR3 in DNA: TGTGCCAGCAGCCAAGAGCAGATCTACAATGAGCAGTTCTTC. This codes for CASSQEQIYNEQFF.